The clone carrying this T cell receptor beta chain was observed a handful of times. These data originate in a study of T cell changes during pregnancy in multiple sclerosis. The method was immunoSEQ multiplex PCR; TCRdb's version includes in-frame clones alone and lacks a portion of them. The sample includes 40,000 to 50,000 clones, approximately 95% of them seen just once. The CDR3 is 18 residues long. In germline, CDR1 is SGHRS, CDR2 YFSETQ. V shed 0 bases and J 1 base; nucleotides not matched to a gene: 6. The sequences come from CD4+ T cells from peripheral blood mononuclear cells, collected in the first trimester of pregnancy. The V gene is TRBV5-1, the J gene TRBJ2-2, with 10 bases that match TRBD2. This clonotype was obtained from a female donor with multiple sclerosis, enrolled in a pregnancy study. The CDR3 loop is CASSLELAGALNTGELFF. CDR3 nucleotide sequence: TGCGCCAGCAGCTTGGAGCTAGCGGGGGCCCTGAACACCGGGGAGCTGTTTTTT.